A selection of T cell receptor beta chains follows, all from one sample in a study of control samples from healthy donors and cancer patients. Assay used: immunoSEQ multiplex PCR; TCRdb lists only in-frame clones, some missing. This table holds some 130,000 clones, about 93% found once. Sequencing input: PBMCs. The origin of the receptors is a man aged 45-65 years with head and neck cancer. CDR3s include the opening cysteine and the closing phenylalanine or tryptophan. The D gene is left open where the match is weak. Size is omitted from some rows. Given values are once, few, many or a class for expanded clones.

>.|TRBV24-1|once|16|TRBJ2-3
TGTGCCACCAGTGGAAGGCGAGGGGGGTCGATCCATACGCAGTATTTT
CATSGRRGGSIHTQYF
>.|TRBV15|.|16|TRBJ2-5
TGTGCCACCAGCAGAGATCTGGCCCTATACGGGGAGACCCAGTACTTC
CATSRDLALYGETQYF
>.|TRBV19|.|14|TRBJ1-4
TGTGCCAGTAGTCCAGGAGCCCGGGGCGAAAAACTGTTTTTT
CASSPGARGEKLFF
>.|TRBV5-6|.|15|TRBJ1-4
TGTGCCAGCAGCACCCAGGGAAGACTGAATGAAAAACTGTTTTTT
CASSTQGRLNEKLFF
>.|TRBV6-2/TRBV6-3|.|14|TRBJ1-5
TGTGCCAGCAGTTCTCTAGGGAGCAATCAGCCCCAGCATTTT
CASSSLGSNQPQHF
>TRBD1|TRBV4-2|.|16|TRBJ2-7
TGTGCCAGCAGCCCCCTTGGACAGGTGGGAACCTACGAGCAGTACTTC
CASSPLGQVGTYEQYF
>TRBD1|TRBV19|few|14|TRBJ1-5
TGTGCCAGTAGTATCGTGACAGGGAGACGAGCCCAGCATTTT
CASSIVTGRRAQHF
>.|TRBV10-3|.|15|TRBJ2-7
TGTGCCATCAGTGAGTCTATCGGGGGGCTGGGGGAGCAGTACTTC
CAISESIGGLGEQYF
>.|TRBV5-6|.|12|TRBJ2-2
TGTGCCAGCAGCCCCTCAACCGGGGAGCTGTTTTTT
CASSPSTGELFF
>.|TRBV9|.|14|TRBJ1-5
TGTGCCAGCAGCGTAGATGGGGTACGTCAGCCCCAGCATTTT
CASSVDGVRQPQHF
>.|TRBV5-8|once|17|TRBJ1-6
TGTGCCAGCAGCTTGGGGCAGGGTTTGCCCCTGAGGTCACCCCTCCACTTT
CASSLGQGLPLRSPLHF
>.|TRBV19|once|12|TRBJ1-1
TGTGCCAGTAAAGTCGGGGCAGCCCAAGCTTTCTTT
CASKVGAAQAFF
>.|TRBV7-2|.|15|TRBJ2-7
TGTGCCAGCAGCTTAGATACTCCGGGACTCGCTTCGCAGTACTTC
CASSLDTPGLASQYF
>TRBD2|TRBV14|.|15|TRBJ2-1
TGTGCCAGCAGCCGAGGACTAGCGGGGGGAGGTGAGCAGTTCTTC
CASSRGLAGGGEQFF
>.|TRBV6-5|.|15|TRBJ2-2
TGTGCCAGCAGTCAGGGGTCAGGGTATGCCGGGGAGCTGTTTTTT
CASSQGSGYAGELFF
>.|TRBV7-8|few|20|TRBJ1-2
TGTGCCAGCAGCCCAGCTAGTTTGGTTGGAACGTCCTACAACAACTATGGCTACACCTTC
CASSPASLVGTSYNNYGYTF
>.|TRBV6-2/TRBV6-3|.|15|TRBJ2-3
TGTGCCAGCAGTTACTCCAAGCCCCGCACAGATACGCAGTATTTT
CASSYSKPRTDTQYF
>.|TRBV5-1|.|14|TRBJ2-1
TGCGCCAGCAGCCAAAAGGGCCCCTACAATGAGCAGTTCTTC
CASSQKGPYNEQFF
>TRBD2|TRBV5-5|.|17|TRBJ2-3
TGTGCCAGCAGCCTATGGGGACTAGCGGATCCCACAGATACGCAGTATTTT
CASSLWGLADPTDTQYF
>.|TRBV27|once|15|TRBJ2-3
TGTGCCAGCAGTCTAACGGGACTCAGCACAGATACGCAGTATTTT
CASSLTGLSTDTQYF
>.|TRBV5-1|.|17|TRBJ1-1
TGCGCCAGCAGCACCCGGACCGGAGCGTTCATGAACACTGAAGCTTTCTTT
CASSTRTGAFMNTEAFF
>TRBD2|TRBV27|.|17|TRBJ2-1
TGTGCCAGCAGAGACATGGGACTAGCGGGGGGGCGCAATGAGCAGTTCTTC
CASRDMGLAGGRNEQFF
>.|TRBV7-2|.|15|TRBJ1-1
TGTGCCAGCAGCTTAATGCGGGGAGGGGACACTGAAGCTTTCTTT
CASSLMRGGDTEAFF
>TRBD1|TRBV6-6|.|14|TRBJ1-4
TGTGCCAGCAGTCACGGACAGGGTCGGGAAAAACTGTTTTTT
CASSHGQGREKLFF
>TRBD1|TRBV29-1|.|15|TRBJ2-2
TGCAGCGTTGGAGGACAGGCCCTCCCGACCGGGGAGCTGTTTTTT
CSVGGQALPTGELFF
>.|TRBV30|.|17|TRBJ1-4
TGTGCCTGGAGTGTACTGATCGGGGCGTTCGATAATGAAAAACTGTTTTTT
CAWSVLIGAFDNEKLFF
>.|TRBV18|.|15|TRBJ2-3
TGTGCCAGCTCACCCGACGGGACTAGCACAGATACGCAGTATTTT
CASSPDGTSTDTQYF
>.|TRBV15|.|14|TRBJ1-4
TGTGCCACCAGATTAGGGTTCATGGATGAAAAACTGTTTTTT
CATRLGFMDEKLFF
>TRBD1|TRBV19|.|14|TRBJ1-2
TGTGCCAGTAGAGCAGCAGGGGGCGGATATGGCTACACCTTC
CASRAAGGGYGYTF
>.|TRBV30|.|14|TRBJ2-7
TGTGCCTGGACCATGACAACGAGGGCCTACGAGCAGTACTTC
CAWTMTTRAYEQYF
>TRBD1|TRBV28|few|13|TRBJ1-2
TGTGCCAGCAGTTTGAGGACAGGGTGGGGCTACACCTTC
CASSLRTGWGYTF
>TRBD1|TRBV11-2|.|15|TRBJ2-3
TGTGCCAGCAGCCCTACAGGGGGCCTTACAGATACGCAGTATTTT
CASSPTGGLTDTQYF
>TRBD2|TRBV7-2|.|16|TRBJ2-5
TGTGCCAGCAGCTTAGGACTAGCGGGGGGGCAAGAGACCCAGTACTTC
CASSLGLAGGQETQYF
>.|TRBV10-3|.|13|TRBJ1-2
TGTGCCATCAGTGAGAAAGATAACTATGGCTACACCTTC
CAISEKDNYGYTF
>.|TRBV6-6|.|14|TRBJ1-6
TGTGCCAGCAGTGTAGGGACCGGTAATTCACCCCTCCACTTT
CASSVGTGNSPLHF
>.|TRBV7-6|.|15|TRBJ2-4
TGTGCCAGCAGCCCGAGGGGGACCGGGTTAAACATTCAGTACTTC
CASSPRGTGLNIQYF
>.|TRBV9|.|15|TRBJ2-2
TGTGCCAGCAGCTTCCCGGGGGACCCCACCGGGGAGCTGTTTTTT
CASSFPGDPTGELFF
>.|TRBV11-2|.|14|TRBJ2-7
TGTGCCAGCTCCGCAGGGGACCGTAGCCACGAGCAGTACTTC
CASSAGDRSHEQYF
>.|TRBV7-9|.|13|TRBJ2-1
TGTGCCAGGGGCCAAGGGGCAAACAATGAGCAGTTCTTC
CARGQGANNEQFF
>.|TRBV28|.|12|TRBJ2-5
TGTGCCAGCAGTTTAGTTTGGGAGACCCAGTACTTC
CASSLVWETQYF
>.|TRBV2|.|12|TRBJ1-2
TGTGCCAGCAGGTACCCGGACTATGGCTACACCTTC
CASRYPDYGYTF
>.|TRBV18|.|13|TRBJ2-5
TGTGCCAGCTCACCAAAGTTTTTCGAGACCCAGTACTTC
CASSPKFFETQYF
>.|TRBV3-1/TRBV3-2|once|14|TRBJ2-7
TGTGCCAGCAGCCTGATGGATGGGGATGACGAGCAGTACTTC
CASSLMDGDDEQYF
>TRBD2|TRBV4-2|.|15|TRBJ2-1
TGTGCCAGCAGCCCGCGGACTAGCTTTTACAATGAGCAGTTCTTC
CASSPRTSFYNEQFF
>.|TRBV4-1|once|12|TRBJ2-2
TGCGCCAGCAGCGAAGTGTCCGGGGAGCTGTTTTTT
CASSEVSGELFF
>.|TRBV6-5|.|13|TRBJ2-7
TGTGCCAGCAGCCGTCCGGGGACCTACGAGCAGTACTTC
CASSRPGTYEQYF
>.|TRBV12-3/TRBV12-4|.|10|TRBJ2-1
TGTGCCAGCGGTAACAATGAGCAGTTCTTC
CASGNNEQFF
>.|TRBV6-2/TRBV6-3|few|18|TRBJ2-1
TGTGCCAGCAGTTTACGGGGTCAAGTCGGGGGTTACTACAATGAGCAGTTCTTC
CASSLRGQVGGYYNEQFF
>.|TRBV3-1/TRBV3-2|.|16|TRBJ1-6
TGTGCCAGCAGCCCCCGTGGAGGGTCCTATAATTCACCCCTCCACTTT
CASSPRGGSYNSPLHF
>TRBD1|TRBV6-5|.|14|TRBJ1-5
TGTGCCAGCAGTTCGGACAGGCCCAATCAGCCCCAGCATTTT
CASSSDRPNQPQHF
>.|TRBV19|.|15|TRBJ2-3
TGTGCCAGTAGTGGGCTCTGGACTAGCACAGATACGCAGTATTTT
CASSGLWTSTDTQYF
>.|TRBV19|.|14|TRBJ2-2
TGTGCCAGTAGTAGCAACCCCCGGGCCGGGGAGCTGTTTTTT
CASSSNPRAGELFF
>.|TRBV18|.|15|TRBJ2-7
TGTGCCAGCTCACCACGGGCCCCACCCGGCGGCGAGCAGTACTTC
CASSPRAPPGGEQYF
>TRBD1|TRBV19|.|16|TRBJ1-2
TGTGCCAGTAGTATCGAAGGGGGCGCTTCGGGCTATGGCTACACCTTC
CASSIEGGASGYGYTF